This T cell receptor (beta chain) was sequenced during a study of beta chain features in type 1 diabetes. The whole isolated RNA underwent reverse transcription, so sequencing captured expressed TCRB transcripts. This table comes from immunoSEQ multiplex PCR, and its TCRdb copy is limited to in-frame clones, with some not included. The repertoire includes 250,000 to 300,000 clones, around an eighth of them detected once, and roughly 0.018% sits in the top ten. The germline V gene encodes CDR1 SGDLS and CDR2 YYNGEE. This CDR3 is 14 amino acids long. V lost 0 bases, J lost 15 bases, and 19 bases lay in between. Study findings and constraints: Equally in patients and controls, shorter templates might have been favored by PCR. A closer apparent resemblance between naive, central memory and Treg TCRB repertoires was seen in patients than in healthy donors. There was no resolution here of whether HLA type influences TCRB rearrangement. There was a moderate but significant shortening of TCRB CDR3s in all four CD4+ subsets of Type 1 diabetes patients.

Blood was collected once per donor into heparin, averaging roughly 120 mL. This clone was seen more than once but under ten times. Its antigen remains unidentified. The chain combines TRBV9 with TRBJ1-5; D remains ambiguous. Sequenced sample: naive CD4+ T cells from blood. This clonotype was obtained from a man younger than 40 with type 1 diabetes. CDR3 DNA sequence: TGTGCCAGCAGCGTAGGGGAAGAGGGTGTTGCATTGCATTTT. Amino acid sequence: CASSVGEEGVALHF.